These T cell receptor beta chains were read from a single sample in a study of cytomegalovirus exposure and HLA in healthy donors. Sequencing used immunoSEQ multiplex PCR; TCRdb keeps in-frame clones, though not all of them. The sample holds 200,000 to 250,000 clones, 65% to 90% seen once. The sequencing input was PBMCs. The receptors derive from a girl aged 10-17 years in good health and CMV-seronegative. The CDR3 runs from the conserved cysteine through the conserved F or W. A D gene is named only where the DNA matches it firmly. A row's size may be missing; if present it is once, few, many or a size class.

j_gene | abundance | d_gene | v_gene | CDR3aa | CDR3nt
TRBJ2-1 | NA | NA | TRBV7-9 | CASSLARATYNEQFF | TGTGCCAGCAGCTTAGCGCGGGCAACCTACAATGAGCAGTTCTTC
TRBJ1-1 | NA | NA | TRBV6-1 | CASGRGPNTEAFF | TGTGCCAGCGGGAGGGGTCCTAACACTGAAGCTTTCTTT
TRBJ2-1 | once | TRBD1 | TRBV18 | CASSPQGAPYNEQFF | TGTGCCAGCTCACCACAGGGGGCCCCCTACAATGAGCAGTTCTTC
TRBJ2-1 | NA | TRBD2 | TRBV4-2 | CASSQPKASGALGAISEQFF | TGTGCCAGCAGCCAACCGAAGGCTAGCGGGGCCCTGGGAGCAATTTCTGAGCAGTTCTTC
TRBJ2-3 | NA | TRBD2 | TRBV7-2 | CASSLTSGRADTQYF | TGTGCCAGCAGCTTAACTAGCGGGAGGGCAGATACGCAGTATTTT
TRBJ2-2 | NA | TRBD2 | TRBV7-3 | CASSLASGGGELFF | TGTGCCAGCAGCTTAGCTAGCGGAGGCGGGGAGCTGTTTTTT
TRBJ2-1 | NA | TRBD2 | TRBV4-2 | CASSQLAGEWNEQFF | TGTGCCAGCAGCCAACTAGCGGGGGAGTGGAATGAGCAGTTCTTC
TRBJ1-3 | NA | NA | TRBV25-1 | CASSELRRSSGNTIYF | TGTGCCAGCAGTGAACTACGTCGAAGCTCTGGAAACACCATATATTTT
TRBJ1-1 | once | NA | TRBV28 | CASRPTGTLNTEAFF | TGTGCCAGCAGGCCGACCGGGACACTGAACACTGAAGCTTTCTTT
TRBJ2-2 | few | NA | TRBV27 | CASSLSSVTGELFF | TGTGCCAGCAGTTTATCGTCGGTGACCGGGGAGCTGTTTTTT